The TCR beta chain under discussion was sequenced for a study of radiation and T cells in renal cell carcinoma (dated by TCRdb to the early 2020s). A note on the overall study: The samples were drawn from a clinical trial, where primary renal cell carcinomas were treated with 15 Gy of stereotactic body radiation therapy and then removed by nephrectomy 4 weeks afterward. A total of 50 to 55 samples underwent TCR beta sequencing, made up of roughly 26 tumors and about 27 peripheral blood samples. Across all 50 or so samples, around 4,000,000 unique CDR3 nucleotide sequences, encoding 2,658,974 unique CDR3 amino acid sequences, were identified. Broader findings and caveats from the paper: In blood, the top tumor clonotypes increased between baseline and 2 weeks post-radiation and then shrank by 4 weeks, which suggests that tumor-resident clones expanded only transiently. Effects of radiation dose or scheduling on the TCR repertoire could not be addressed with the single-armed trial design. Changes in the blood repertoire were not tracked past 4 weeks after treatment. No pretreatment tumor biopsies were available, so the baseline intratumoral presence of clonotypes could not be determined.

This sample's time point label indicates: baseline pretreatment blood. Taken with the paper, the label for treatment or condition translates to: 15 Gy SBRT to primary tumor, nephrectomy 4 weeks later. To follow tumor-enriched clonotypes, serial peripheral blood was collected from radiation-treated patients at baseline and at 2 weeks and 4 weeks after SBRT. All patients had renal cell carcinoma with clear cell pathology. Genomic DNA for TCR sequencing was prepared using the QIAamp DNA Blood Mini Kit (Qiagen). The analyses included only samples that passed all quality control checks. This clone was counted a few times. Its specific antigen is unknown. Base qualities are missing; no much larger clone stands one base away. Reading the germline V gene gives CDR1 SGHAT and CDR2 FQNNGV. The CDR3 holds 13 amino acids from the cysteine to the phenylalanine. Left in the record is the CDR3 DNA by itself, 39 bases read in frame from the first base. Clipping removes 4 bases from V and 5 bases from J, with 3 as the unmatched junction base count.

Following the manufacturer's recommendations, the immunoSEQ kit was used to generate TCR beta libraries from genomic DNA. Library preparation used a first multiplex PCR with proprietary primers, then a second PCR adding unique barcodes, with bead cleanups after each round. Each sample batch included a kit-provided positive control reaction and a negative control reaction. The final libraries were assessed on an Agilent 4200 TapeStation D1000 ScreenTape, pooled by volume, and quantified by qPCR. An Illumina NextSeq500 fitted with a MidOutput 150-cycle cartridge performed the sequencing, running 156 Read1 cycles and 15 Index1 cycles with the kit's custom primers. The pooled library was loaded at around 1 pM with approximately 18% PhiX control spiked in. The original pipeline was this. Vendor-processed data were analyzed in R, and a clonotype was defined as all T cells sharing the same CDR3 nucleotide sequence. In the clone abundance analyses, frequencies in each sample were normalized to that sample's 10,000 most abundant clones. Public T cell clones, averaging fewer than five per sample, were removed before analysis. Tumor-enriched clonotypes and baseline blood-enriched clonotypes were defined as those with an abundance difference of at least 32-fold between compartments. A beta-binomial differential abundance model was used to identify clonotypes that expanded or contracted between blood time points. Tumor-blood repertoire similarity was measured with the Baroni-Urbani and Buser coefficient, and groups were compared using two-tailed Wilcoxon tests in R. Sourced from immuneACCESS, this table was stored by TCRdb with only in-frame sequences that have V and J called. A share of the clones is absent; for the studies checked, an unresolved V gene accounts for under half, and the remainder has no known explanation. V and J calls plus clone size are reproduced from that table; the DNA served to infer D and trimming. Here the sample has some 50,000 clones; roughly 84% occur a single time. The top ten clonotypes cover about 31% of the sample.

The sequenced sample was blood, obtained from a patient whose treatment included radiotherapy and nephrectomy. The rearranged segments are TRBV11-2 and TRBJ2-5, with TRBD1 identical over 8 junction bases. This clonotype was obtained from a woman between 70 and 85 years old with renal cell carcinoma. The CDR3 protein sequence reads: CASSWTGSETQYF. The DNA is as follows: TGTGCCAGCAGCTGGACAGGGTCGGAGACCCAGTACTTC.